This entry is about one T cell receptor (beta chain). Trimming left V 6 bases short and J 9 bases short, with 20 bases between. The germline CDR1 and CDR2 sequences are ENHRY and SYGVKD. This CDR3 contains 14 residues. Individuals in the exposed group had encountered a COVID-19 case within 2 weeks preceding study entry. In the original analysis: It was from reference gene primer amplification that nucleated cell counts were estimated. The method was immunoSEQ multiplex PCR; TCRdb's version includes in-frame clones alone and lacks a portion of them. V, J and clone size are taken as reported in that table, and D and trimming were inferred from the DNA itself. Here the sample spans roughly 250,000 clones, approximately 88% being singletons. These data are taken from a study of blood T cell repertoires in COVID-19. The wider study: Specimens from acute and convalescent COVID-19 originated in the United States, Italy and Spain. The cDNA or gDNA used as material had been derived from T cells, B-cell-depleted T cells, or PBMCs.

This receptor was identified in a woman in her 40s who had been exposed to COVID-19. The chain employs TRBV10-3 and TRBJ1-1; D perhaps matches TRBD1 (5 bases). Sequenced: PBMCs or T cells enriched from blood (not recorded which). In nucleotides, the CDR3 is TGTGCCATCAGCGCTGACAGTCTCAAGTATAAAGCTTTCTTT. Its protein is CAISADSLKYKAFF.